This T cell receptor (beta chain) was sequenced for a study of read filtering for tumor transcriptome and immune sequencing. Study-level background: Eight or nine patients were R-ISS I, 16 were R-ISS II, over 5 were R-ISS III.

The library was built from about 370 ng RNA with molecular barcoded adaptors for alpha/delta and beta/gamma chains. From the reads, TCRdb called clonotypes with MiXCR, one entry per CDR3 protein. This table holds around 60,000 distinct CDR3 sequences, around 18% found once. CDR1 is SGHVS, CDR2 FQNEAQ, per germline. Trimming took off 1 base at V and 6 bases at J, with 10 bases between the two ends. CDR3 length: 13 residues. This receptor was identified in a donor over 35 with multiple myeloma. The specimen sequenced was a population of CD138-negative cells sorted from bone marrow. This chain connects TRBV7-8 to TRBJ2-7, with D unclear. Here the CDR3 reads CASSLGLDREQYF. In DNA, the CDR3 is TGTGCCAGCAGCTTAGGGTTAGACCGCGAGCAGTACTTC.